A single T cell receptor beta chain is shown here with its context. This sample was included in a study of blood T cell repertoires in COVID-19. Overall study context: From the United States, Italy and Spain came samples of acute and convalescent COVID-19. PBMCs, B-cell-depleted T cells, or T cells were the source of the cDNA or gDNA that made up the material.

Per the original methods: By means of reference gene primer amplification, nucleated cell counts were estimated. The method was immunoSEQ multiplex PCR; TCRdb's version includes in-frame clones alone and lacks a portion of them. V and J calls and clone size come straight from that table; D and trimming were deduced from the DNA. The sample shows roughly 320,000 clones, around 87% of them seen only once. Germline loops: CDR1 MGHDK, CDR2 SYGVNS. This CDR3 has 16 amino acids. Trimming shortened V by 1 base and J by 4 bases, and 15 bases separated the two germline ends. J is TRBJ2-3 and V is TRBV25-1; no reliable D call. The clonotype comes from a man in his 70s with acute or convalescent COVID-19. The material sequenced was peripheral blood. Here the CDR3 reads CASSESKPPSADTQYF. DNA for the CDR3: TGTGCCAGCAGTGAATCGAAGCCTCCGTCCGCAGATACGCAGTATTTT.